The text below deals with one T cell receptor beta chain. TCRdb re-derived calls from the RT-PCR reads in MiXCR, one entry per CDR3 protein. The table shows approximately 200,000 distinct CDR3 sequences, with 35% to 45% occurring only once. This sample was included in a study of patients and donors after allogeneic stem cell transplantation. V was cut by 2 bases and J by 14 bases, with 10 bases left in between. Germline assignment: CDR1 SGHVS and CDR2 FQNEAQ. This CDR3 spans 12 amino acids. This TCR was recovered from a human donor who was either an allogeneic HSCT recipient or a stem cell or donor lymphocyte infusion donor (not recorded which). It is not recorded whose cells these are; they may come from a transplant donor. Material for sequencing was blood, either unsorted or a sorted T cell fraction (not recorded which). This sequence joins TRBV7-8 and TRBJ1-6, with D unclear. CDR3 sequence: CASSLRGRALHF. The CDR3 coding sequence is TGTGCCAGCAGCTTACGCGGAAGAGCCCTCCACTTT.